The clone carrying this T cell receptor (beta chain) was seen ten or more times. Its target is unknown. The sample is drawn from a study of regulatory T cells in long-lasting Graves disease. Overall study: Those with persistent Graves' disease had received antithyroid drugs for over 5 years with positive TSH receptor antibodies.

Study-level points and caveats: Persistent disease exhibited a predilection for TRBV28, TRBJ1-2 and TRBJ2-5.

iRepertoire HTBI primers and Arm-PCR of CDR3 regions built TCR beta libraries. In TCRdb, the multiplex PCR reads were re-called with MiXCR into one record per CDR3 protein. Here the sample spans around 500,000 distinct CDR3 sequences, less than 25% being singletons. Time point denoted: persistent/refractory GD, antithyroid drugs over 5 years with positive TRAb. RNA from PBMCs was the source of the TCR library. Clinicians diagnosed Graves' disease using American Thyroid Association guidelines. The source of the patients was an endocrinology department in Xi'an, China. The CDR3 is made up of 16 amino acids. Germline CDR1 reads MNHNS; CDR2 reads SASEGT. V lost 7 bases, J lost 2 bases, and 12 bases stayed unmatched.

The sample here was peripheral blood mononuclear cells (PBMCs), taken when the disease was refractory, from a patient treated with antithyroid drugs. This rearrangement joins TRBV6-1 to TRBJ2-7, with 9 positions matching TRBD1. The sequence came from a female donor with Graves disease. As DNA, the CDR3 is TGTGCCAGCACCCCCATAGACAGGGGGAAAACCTACGAGCAGTACTTC. This translates into CASTPIDRGKTYEQYF.